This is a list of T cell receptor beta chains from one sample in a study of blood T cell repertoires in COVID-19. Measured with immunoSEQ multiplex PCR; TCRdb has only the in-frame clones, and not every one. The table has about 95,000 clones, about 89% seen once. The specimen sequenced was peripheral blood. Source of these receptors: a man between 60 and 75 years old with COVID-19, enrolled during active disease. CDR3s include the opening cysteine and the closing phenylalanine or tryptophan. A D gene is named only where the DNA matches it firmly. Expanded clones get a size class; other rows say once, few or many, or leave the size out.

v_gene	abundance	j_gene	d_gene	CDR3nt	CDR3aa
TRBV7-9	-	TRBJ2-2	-	TGTGCCAGCAGCTTAGCGAGCCAGGGGACCAACACCGGGGAGCTGTTTTTT	CASSLASQGTNTGELFF
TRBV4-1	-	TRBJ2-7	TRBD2	TGCGCCAGCAGCCAAGTGAGGCTAGCGGAGAGCTACGAGCAGTACTTC	CASSQVRLAESYEQYF
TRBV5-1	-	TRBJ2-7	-	TGCGCCAGCAGCTTGGCGGCAGGCCGTGGGTACGAGCAGTACTTC	CASSLAAGRGYEQYF
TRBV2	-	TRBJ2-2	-	TGTGCCACCACAAGAATACCGGGCCAGGGGACCGGGGAGCTGTTTTTT	CATTRIPGQGTGELFF
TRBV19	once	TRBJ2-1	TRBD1	TGTGCCAGTAGTGTATCCGGGACAGGGGTGCGGAATGAGCAGTTCTTC	CASSVSGTGVRNEQFF
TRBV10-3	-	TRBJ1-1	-	TGTGCCATCAGTAAAGACAGCGTCCAACCTGAAGCTTTCTTT	CAISKDSVQPEAFF
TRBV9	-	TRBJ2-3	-	TGTGCCAGCAGCGTAGCTGTGGGGGAGGTTGCAGATACGCAGTATTTT	CASSVAVGEVADTQYF
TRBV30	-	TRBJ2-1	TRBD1	TGTGCCTGGAGTCGGTCCGGGACAGGGGGCAATGAGCAGTTCTTC	CAWSRSGTGGNEQFF
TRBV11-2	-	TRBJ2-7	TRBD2	TGTGCCAGCAGCAAACTAGCGGGAGAGTCTACCGAGCAGTACTTC	CASSKLAGESTEQYF
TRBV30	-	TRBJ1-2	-	TGTGCCTGGAGGACTTTGAGGCAGGGCCTCGGCTACACCTTC	CAWRTLRQGLGYTF
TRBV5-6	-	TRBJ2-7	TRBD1	TGTGCCAGCAGCTCACTGGGACAGGGGGACTCCTACGAGCAGTACTTC	CASSSLGQGDSYEQYF
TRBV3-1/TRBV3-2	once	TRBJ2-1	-	TGTGCCAGCAGCCAAGCGGGAGCTTACAATGAGCAGTTCTTC	CASSQAGAYNEQFF
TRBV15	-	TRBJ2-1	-	TGTGCCACCAGTCTCAGTGGGAGTGAGGTCTGGAATGAGCAGTTCTTC	CATSLSGSEVWNEQFF
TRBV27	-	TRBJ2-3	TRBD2	TGTGCCAGCAGTTTTCCTGCGGGAGGAAGAGATACGCAGTATTTT	CASSFPAGGRDTQYF
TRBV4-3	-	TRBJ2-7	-	TGCGCCAGCAGCCAAGATTGGACAGAACCTTATGAGCAGTACTTC	CASSQDWTEPYEQYF
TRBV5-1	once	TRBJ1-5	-	TGCGCCAGCAGCTTGGCCCTCAGGGAATATAAACCCCAGCATTTT	CASSLALREYKPQHF
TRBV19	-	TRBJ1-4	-	TGTGCCGCGAAACGGGACACGGATGAAAAACTGTTTTTT	CAAKRDTDEKLFF
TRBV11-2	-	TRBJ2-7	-	TGTGCCAGCAGCTTAGCGGGACACCCAAGCTCCTACGAGCAGTACTTC	CASSLAGHPSSYEQYF
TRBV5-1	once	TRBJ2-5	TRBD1	TGCGCCAGCAGACGTTTACAGGGGGTCCAAGAGACCCAGTACTTC	CASRRLQGVQETQYF
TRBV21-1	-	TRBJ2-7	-	TGTGCCAGCAGCAAAGGACTGGAAAGCTCCTACGAGCAGTACTTC	CASSKGLESSYEQYF
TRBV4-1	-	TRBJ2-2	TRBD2	TGCGCCAGCCGTAGGGAGCGGGAGCACACCGGGGAGCTGTTTTTT	CASRREREHTGELFF
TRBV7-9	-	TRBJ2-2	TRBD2	TGTGCCAGCACAGGGAGGGCGAACACCGGGGAGCTGTTTTTT	CASTGRANTGELFF
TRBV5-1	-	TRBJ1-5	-	TGCGCCAGCAGCTTGGGGGCGAGCAATCAGCCCCAGCATTTT	CASSLGASNQPQHF
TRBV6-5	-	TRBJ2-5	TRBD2	TGTGCCAGCAGCACCGGGAGGGCCCAGTACTTC	CASSTGRAQYF
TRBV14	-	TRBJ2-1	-	TGTGCCAGCAGCCAAGATCGGAGTACTGAGCAGTTCTTC	CASSQDRSTEQFF
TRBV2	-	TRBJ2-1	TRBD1	TGTGCCAGCAATCCCCGGGACAGGGGCCACAATGAGCAGTTCTTC	CASNPRDRGHNEQFF
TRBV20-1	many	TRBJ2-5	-	TGCAGTGCTATCCCCTTAGAGACCCAGTACTTC	CSAIPLETQYF
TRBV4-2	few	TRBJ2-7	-	TGTGCCAGCAGCCAAGCATTAGCGGAAGACTACGAGCAGTACTTC	CASSQALAEDYEQYF
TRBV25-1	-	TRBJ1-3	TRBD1	TGTGCCAGCAGTAGGCAGGGGGCAAAAGGAAACACCATATATTTT	CASSRQGAKGNTIYF
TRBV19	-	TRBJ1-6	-	TGTGCCAGTAGTACCACCATAACAGGGAATAGGAATTCACCCCTCCACTTT	CASSTTITGNRNSPLHF
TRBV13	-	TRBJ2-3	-	TGTGCCAGCAGCCTCAGGACTATCCCAGATACGCAGTATTTT	CASSLRTIPDTQYF
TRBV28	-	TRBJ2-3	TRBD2	TGTGCCAGCAGTTTGGCGGGAGAGGGAGATACGCAGTATTTT	CASSLAGEGDTQYF